The source of this TCR beta chain is a study of T cell responses to AZD1222 COVID-19 vaccine. Findings and limits, study-wide: Per reports, nearly half of all spike-specific TCRs target regions that are unmutated in variants.

This CDR3 has 17 amino acids. V was clipped by 0 bases and J by 1 base; unmatched bases: 2. Germline CDR1 and CDR2: LGHDT and YNNKEL (reference sequence). This clone was observed a single time. Its specificity is unknown. Here immunoSEQ multiplex PCR was the method, and the copy in TCRdb shows in-frame clones only, minus some. The sample includes under 150,000 clones, 70% to 90% of them seen just once. This clonotype was obtained from an adult who received the MenACWY meningococcal vaccine as a control. The sequences come from peripheral blood, collected 28 days after the second dose of the MenACWY control vaccine. V is TRBV3-1 (or the pseudogene TRBV3-2) and J is TRBJ2-1; 11 bases are a match to TRBD2. The DNA of the CDR3 is TGTGCCAGCAGCCAAGATAGCGGGGGGGCATCCTACAATGAGCAGTTCTTC. It yields the protein CASSQDSGGASYNEQFF.